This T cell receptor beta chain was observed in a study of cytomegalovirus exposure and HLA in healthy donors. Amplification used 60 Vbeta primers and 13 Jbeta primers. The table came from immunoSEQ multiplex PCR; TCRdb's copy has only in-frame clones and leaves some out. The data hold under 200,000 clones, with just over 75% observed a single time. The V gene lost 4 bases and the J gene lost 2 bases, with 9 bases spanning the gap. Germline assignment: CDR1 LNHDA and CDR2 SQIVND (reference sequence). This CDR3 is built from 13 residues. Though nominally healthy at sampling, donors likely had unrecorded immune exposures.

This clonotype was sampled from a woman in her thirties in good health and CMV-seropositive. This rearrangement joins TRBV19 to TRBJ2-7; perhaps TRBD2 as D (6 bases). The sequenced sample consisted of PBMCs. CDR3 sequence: CASSTRGTYEQYF. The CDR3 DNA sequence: TGTGCCAGTAGTACGCGGGGCACCTACGAGCAGTACTTC.